This T cell receptor (beta chain) was profiled in a study of cytomegalovirus exposure and HLA in healthy donors (dated by TCRdb to about 2017). For the study in its entirety: According to a later analysis, the 120 or so validation repertoires were produced on the same platform as the 666 repertoires of the first cohort. The study combined high-throughput TCR immunosequencing, statistical association of individual TCRs with disease status, and machine learning to predict cytomegalovirus infection status. The aim of the study was to test whether cataloging public T cell receptors could identify signatures of past pathogen exposure. Besides the first cohort of some 670 subjects, a separate validation cohort made up of over 95 different subjects was used. On the study overall, not on this receptor specifically: In vitro tests confirmed that a few of the cytomegalovirus-associated TCR beta chains recognize cytomegalovirus antigens. The study gave a list of about 150 TCR beta chains associated with cytomegalovirus. Subsequent analysis determined that TCRs grouped into clusters in the first cohort also showed a tendency toward co-occurrence across the roughly 110 validation repertoires, and approximately 93% of cluster scores exceeded 0. The classifier was reported to diagnose cytomegalovirus status with high specificity and sensitivity in both the original cohort and the validation cohort. It was suggested by the authors that the approach could potentially be generalized to other disease states and immunological phenotypes. Across donors, most TCR sequences were observed very rarely, whereas some public TCRs were present in many individuals. A later analysis had no HLA typing for the validation cohort, so co-occurrence there was scored across all 110 or so repertoires.

The method was the immunoSEQ multiplex PCR assay. Turning to the authors' computational methods: A statistical classification framework was built to diagnose cytomegalovirus status from the catalog of TCR beta chain sequences. In TCRdb, the immuneACCESS table is reduced to in-frame sequences with V and J assigned. These tables do not hold every clone; where another copy was compared, an unresolved V gene accounts for under half, and the others remain unexplained. V and J calls and clone size come straight from that table; D and trimming were deduced from the DNA. Recorded for this sample are a few hundred thousand clones; 75% to 95% of them occurred a single time. The ten largest clones take up approximately 1.1% of the sample. The CDR3 contains 13 residues, cysteine and phenylalanine counted. Only the CDR3 DNA is retained, 39 bases long and in frame from the first base. The germline V gene specifies MNHNS as CDR1 and SASEGT as CDR2. The trim is 1 base for V and 12 bases for J, with a gap of 15 bases between the germline ends.

The donors were included in the validation cohort of approximately 130 subjects, a group kept apart from the roughly 610-subject first cohort. A remark on this clone: Its specific antigen is unknown. No much larger clone exists at a distance of one base, and base qualities are not known.

The chain was built from TRBV6-1 and TRBJ1-1; the D gene is perhaps TRBD1, on 6 matching bases. The source of this sequence is a woman aged 18 to 35 in good health and CMV-seronegative. Sequences were obtained from PBMCs. The sequence in DNA is TGTGCCAGCAGTGAAGATCTGGCAGGGGAGACTTTCTTT. This sequence encodes CASSEDLAGETFF.